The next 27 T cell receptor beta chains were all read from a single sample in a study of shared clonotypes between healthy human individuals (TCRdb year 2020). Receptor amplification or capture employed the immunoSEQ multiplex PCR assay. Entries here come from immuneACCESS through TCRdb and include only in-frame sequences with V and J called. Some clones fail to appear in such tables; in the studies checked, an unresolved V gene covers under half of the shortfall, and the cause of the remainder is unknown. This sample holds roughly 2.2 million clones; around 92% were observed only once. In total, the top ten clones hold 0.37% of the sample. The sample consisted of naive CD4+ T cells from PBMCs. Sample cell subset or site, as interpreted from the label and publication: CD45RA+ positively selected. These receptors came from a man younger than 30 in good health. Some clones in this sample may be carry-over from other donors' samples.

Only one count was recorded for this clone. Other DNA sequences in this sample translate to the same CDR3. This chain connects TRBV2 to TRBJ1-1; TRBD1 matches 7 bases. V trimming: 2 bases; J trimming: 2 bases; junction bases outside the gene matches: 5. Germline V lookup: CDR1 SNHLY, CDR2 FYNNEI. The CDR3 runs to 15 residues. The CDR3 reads CASSELGQPNTEAFF. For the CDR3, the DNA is TGTGCCAGCAGTGAATTGGGACAGCCAAACACTGAAGCTTTCTTT.

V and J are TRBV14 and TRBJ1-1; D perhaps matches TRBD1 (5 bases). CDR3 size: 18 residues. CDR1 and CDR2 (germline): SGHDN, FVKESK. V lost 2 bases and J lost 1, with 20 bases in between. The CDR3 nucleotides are TGTGCCAGCAGCCAACGAACTGGACGAGACAGTCGGAACACTGAAGCTTTCTTT. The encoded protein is CASSQRTGRDSRNTEAFF.

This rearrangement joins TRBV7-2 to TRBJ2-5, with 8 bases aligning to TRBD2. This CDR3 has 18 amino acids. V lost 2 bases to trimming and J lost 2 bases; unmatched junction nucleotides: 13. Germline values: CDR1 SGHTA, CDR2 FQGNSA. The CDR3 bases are TGTGCCAGCAGCTTATTTCCCTCTTCTAGCGGGTCACAAGAGACCCAGTACTTC. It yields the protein CASSLFPSSSGSQETQYF.

CDR3 DNA sequence: TGTGCCAGCAGCCCTACAGGGGGCGGATACGAGCAGTACTTC. Amino acids: CASSPTGGGYEQYF. This chain links TRBV27 with TRBJ2-7; 9 nucleotides align to TRBD1. Germline-derived CDR1 and CDR2 are MNHEY and SMNVEV (reference sequence). The CDR3 totals 14 residues. V dropped 6 bases and J dropped 4; count of bases not matched to a gene: 7.

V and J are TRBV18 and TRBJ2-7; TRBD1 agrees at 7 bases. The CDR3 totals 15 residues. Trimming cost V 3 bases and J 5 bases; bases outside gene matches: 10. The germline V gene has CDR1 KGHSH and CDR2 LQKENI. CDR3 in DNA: TGTGCCAGCTCACCCTGGACAGGCGCCCGCGACGAGCAGTACTTC. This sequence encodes CASSPWTGARDEQYF. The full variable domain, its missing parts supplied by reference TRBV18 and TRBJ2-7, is NAGVMQNPRHLVRRRGQEARLRCSPMKGHSHVYWYRQLPEEGLKFMVYLQKENIIDESGMPKERFSAEFPKEGPSILRIQQVVRGDSAAYFCASSPWTGARDEQYFGPGTRLTVT.

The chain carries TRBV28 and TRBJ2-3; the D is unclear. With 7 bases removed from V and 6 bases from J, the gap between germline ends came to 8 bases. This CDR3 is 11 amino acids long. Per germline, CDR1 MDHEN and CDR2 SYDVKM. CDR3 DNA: TGTGCCAGCACAGCCCGGGATACGCAGTATTTT. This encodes CASTARDTQYF.

CDR3 bases: TGCGGTCACTTAGCCTTGGAGAACACTGAAGCTTTCTTT. This encodes CGHLALENTEAFF. This rearrangement joins TRBV29-1 to TRBJ1-1, with D hard to call. This CDR3 is 13 amino acids long. Germline V gene data show CDR1 as SQVTM and CDR2 as ANQGSEA.

Here the CDR3 reads CASSPLALGSYEQYF. In DNA, the CDR3 is TGCGCCAGCAGCCCCCTAGCGTTGGGTTCCTACGAGCAGTACTTC. The chain carries TRBV4-1 and TRBJ2-7; possibly TRBD2 for D (6 bases). V shed 4 bases and J shed 1 base, with 14 bases lying between them. The CDR3 contains 15 residues. In germline, CDR1 is MGHRA, CDR2 YSYEKL.

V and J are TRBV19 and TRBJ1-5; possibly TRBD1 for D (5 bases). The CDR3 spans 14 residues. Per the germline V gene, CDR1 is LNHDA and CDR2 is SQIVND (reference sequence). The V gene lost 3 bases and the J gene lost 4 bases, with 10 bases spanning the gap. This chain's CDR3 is CASSMGRRNQPQHF. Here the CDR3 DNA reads TGTGCCAGTAGTATGGGACGTAGAAATCAGCCCCAGCATTTT.

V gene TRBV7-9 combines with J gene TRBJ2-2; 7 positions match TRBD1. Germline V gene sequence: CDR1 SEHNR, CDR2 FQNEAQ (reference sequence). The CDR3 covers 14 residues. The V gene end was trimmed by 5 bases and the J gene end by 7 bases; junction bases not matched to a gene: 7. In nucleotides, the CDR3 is TGTGCCAGCAGCCCAGGGACAGAGGTCGGGGAGCTGTTTTTT. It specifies CASSPGTEVGELFF.

The CDR3, as DNA: TGTGCCACGCAGTTCTTCTCCTCTGGAAACACCATATATTTT. Protein: CATQFFSSGNTIYF. V is TRBV6-6 and J is TRBJ1-3, with D hard to call. Germline V gene sequence: CDR1 MNHNY, CDR2 SVGAGI (reference sequence). This CDR3 region has 14 residues. V was trimmed by 10 bases and J by 0 bases, leaving 13 bases between them.

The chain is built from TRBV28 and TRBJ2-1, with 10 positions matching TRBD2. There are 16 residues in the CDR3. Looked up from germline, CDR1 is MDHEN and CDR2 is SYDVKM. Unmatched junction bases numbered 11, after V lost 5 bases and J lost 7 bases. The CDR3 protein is CASSPLLAGEGNEQFF. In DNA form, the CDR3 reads TGTGCCAGCAGTCCCTTGCTAGCGGGGGAGGGGAATGAGCAGTTCTTC.

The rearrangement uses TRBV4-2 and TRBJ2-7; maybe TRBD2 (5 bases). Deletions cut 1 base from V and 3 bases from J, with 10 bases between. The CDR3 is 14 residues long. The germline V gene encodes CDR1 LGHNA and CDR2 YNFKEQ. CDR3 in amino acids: CASSQGSDDYEQYF. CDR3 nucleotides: TGTGCCAGCAGCCAAGGTAGCGATGACTACGAGCAGTACTTC.

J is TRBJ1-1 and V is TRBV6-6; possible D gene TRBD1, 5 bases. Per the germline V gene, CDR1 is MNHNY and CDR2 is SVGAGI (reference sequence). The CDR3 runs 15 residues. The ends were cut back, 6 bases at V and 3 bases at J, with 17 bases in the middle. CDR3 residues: CASSRNRQTYTEAFF. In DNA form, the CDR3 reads TGTGCCAGCAGCCGCAACCGACAGACTTACACTGAAGCTTTCTTT.

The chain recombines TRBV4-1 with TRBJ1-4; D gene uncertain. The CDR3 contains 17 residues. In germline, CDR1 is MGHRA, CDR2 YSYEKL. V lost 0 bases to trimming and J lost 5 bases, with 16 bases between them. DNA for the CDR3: TGCGCCAGCAGCCAAGACTTTTCCCGACCGAAGAATGAAAAACTGTTTTTT. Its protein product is CASSQDFSRPKNEKLFF.

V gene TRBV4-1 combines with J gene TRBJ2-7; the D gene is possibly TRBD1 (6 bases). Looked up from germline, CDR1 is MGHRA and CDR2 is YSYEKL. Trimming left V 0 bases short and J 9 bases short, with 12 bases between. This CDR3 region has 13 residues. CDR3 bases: TGCGCCAGCAGCCAAGATCAGGGGAGTGGGCAGTACTTC. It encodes CASSQDQGSGQYF.

The CDR3 reads CASSGTDRGFQAEAFF. The DNA for the CDR3 is TGTGCCAGCAGTGGAACGGACAGGGGATTTCAGGCTGAAGCTTTCTTT. The chain uses TRBV6-1 and TRBJ1-1, with TRBD1 identical over 9 bases. CDR1 is MNHNS, CDR2 SASEGT, per germline. The CDR3 is 16 residues long. V was pared by 4 bases and J by 6 bases, with 12 bases of the junction left unmatched.

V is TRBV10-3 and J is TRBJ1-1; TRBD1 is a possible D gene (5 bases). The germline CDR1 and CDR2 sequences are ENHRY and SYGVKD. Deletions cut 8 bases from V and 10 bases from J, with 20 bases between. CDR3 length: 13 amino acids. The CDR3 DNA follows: TGTGCCATCGAGGGACGAGACCGTAGGGGAGCTTTCTTT. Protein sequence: CAIEGRDRRGAFF.

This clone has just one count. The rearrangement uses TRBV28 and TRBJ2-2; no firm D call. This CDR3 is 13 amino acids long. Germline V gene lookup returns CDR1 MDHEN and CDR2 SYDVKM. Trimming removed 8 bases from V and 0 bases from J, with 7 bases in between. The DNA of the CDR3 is TGTGCCAGCCGGGTAACGAACACCGGGGAGCTGTTTTTT. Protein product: CASRVTNTGELFF.

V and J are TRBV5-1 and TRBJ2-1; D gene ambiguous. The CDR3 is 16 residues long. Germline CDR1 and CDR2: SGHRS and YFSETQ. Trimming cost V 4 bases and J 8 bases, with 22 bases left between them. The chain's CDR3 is CASSPPAGSINDEQFF. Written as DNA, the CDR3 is TGCGCCAGCAGCCCCCCGGCTGGGTCAATAAATGATGAGCAGTTCTTC.

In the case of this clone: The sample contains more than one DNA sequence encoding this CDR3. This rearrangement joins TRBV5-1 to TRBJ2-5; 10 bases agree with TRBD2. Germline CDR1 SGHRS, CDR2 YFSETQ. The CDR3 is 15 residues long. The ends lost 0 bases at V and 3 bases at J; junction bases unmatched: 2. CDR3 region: CASSLGTSGKETQYF. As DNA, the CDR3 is TGCGCCAGCAGCTTGGGGACTAGCGGAAAAGAGACCCAGTACTTC.

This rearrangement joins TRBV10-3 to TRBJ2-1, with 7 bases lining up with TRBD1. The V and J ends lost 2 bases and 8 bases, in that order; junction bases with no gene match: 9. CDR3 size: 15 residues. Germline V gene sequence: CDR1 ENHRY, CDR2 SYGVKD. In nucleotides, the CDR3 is TGTGCCATCAGTGAGACCCAGGGGGTCCGGCATGAGCAGTTCTTC. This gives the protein CAISETQGVRHEQFF.

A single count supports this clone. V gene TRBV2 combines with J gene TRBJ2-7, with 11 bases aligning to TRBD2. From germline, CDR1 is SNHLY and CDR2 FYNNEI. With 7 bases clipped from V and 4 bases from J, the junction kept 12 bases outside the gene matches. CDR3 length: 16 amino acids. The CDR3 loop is CASKPDIAGGRYEQYF. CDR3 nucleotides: TGTGCCAGCAAACCCGATATAGCGGGAGGGCGGTACGAGCAGTACTTC.

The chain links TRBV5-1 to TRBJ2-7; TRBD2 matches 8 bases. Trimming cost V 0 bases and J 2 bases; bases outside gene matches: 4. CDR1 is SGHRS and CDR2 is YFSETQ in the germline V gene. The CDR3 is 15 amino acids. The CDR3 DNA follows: TGCGCCAGCAGCTTGGGCGGGAGGCCGGCCTACGAGCAGTACTTC. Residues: CASSLGGRPAYEQYF.

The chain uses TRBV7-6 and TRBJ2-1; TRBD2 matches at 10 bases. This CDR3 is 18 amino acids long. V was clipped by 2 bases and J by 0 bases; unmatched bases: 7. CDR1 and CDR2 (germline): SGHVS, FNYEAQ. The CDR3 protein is CASSLLRTSGSSYNEQFF. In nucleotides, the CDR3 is TGTGCCAGCAGCTTACTAAGGACTAGCGGTAGCTCCTACAATGAGCAGTTCTTC.

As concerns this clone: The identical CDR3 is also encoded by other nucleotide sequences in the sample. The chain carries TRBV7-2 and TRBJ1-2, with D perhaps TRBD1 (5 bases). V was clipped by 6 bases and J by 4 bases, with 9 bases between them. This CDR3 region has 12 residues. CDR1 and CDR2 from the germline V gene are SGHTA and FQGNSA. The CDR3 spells CASSPQGYGYTF. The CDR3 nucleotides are TGTGCCAGCAGTCCTCAGGGCTATGGCTACACCTTC. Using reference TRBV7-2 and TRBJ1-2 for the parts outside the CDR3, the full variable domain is GAGVSQSPSNKVTEKGKDVELRCDPISGHTALYWYRQSLGQGLEFLIYFQGNSAPDKSGLPSDRFSAERTGGSVSTLTIQRTQQEDSAVYLCASSPQGYGYTFGSGTRLTVV.

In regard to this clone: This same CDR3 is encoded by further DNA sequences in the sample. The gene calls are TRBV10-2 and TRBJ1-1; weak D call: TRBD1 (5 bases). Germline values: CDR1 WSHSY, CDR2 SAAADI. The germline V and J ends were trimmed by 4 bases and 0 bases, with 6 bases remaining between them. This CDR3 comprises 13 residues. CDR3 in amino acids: CASSVGVNTEAFF. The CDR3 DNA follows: TGCGCCAGCAGTGTAGGGGTGAACACTGAAGCTTTCTTT.